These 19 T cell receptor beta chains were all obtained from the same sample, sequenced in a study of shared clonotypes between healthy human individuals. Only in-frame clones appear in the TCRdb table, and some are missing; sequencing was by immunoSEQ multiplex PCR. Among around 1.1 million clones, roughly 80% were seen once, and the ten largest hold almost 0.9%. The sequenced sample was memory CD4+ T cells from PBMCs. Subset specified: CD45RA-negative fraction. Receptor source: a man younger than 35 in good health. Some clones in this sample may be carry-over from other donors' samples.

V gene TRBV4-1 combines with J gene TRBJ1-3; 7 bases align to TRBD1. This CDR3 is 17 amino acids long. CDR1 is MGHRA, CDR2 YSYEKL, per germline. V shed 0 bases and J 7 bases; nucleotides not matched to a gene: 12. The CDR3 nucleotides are TGCGCCAGCAGCCAAGATCCGGCAGGGGGTAGTTGGAACACCATATATTTT. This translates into CASSQDPAGGSWNTIYF.

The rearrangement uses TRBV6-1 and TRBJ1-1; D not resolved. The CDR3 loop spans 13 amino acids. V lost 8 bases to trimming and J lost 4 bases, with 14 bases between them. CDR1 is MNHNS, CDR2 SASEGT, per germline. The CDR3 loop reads CASGTQWFTEAFF. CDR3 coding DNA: TGTGCCAGCGGTACTCAGTGGTTCACTGAAGCTTTCTTT.

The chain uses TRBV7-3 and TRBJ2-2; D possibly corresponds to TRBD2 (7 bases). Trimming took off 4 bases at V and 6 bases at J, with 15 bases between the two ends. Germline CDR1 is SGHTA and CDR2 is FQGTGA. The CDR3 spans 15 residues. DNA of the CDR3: TGTGCCAGCAGCTCCCGGGGGGCTAGTCCCGGGGAGCTGTTTTTT. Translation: CASSSRGASPGELFF.

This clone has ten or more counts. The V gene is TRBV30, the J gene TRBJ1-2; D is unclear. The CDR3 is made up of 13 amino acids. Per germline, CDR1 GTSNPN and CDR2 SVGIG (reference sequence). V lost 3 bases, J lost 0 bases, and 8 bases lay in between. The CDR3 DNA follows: TGTGCCTGGAGCCTTCCCCCTAACTATGGCTACACCTTC. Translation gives CAWSLPPNYGYTF.

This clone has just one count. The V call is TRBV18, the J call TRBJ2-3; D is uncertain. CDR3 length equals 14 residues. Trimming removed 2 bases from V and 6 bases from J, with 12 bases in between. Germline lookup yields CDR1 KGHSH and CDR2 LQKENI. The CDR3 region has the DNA TGTGCCAGCTCACCAGCGAACTTCGCGGATACGCAGTATTTT. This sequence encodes CASSPANFADTQYF.

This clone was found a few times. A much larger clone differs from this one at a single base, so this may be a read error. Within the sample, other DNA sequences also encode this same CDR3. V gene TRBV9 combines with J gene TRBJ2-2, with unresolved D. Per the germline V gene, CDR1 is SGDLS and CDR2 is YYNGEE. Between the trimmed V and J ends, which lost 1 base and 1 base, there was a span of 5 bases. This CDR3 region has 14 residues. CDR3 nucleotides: TGTGCCAGCAGCGTATCAGGGAACACCGGGGAGCTGTTTTTT. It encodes CASSVSGNTGELFF.

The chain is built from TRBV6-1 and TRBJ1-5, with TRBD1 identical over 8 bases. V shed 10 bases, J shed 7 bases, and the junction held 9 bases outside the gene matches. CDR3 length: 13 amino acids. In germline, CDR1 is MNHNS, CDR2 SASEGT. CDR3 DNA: TGTGCCATCAGGACAGGGTCGTCGCAGCCCCAGCATTTT. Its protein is CAIRTGSSQPQHF.

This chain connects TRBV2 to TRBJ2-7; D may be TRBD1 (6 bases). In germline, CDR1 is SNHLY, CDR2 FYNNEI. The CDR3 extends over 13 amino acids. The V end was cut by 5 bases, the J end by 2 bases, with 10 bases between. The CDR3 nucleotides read TGTGCCAGCAGTAGGACAGCCACCTACGAGCAGTACTTC. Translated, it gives CASSRTATYEQYF.

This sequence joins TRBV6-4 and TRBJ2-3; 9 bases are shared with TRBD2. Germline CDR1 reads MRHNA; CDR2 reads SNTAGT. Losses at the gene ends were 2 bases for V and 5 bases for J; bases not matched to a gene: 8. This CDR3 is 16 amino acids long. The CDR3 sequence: CASSDIGGRGRDTQYF. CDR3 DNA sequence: TGTGCCAGCAGTGACATTGGCGGGAGGGGAAGAGATACGCAGTATTTT.

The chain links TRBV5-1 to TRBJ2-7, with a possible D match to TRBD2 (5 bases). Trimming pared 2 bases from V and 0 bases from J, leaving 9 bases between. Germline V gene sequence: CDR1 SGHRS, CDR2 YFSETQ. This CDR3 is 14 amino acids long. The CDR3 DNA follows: TGCGCCAGCAGCTTTGGACTGAGCTCCTACGAGCAGTACTTC. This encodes CASSFGLSSYEQYF. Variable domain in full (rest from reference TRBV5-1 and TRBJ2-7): KAGVTQTPRYLIKTRGQQVTLSCSPISGHRSVSWYQQTPGQGLQFLFEYFSETQRNKGNFPGRFSGRQFSNSRSEMNVSTLELGDSALYLCASSFGLSSYEQYFGPGTRLTVT.

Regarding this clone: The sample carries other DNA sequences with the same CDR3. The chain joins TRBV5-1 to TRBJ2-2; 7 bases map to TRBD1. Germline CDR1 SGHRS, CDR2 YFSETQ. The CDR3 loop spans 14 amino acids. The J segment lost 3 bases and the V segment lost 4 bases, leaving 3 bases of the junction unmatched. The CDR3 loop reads CASSRQGDTGELFF. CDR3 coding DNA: TGCGCCAGCAGCCGACAGGGTGACACCGGGGAGCTGTTTTTT.

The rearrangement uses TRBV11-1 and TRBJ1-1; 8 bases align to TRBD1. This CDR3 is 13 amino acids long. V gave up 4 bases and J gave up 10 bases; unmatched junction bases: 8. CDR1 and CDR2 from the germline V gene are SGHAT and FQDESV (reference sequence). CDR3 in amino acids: CASSSGQGARAFF. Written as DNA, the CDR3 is TGTGCCAGCAGCTCCGGGCAGGGGGCGAGAGCTTTCTTT.

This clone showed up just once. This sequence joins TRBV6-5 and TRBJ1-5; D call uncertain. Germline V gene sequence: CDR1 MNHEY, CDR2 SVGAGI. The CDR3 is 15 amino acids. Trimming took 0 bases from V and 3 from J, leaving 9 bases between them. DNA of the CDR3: TGTGCCAGCAGTTACTCTCCCAGCAACAATCAGCCCCAGCATTTT. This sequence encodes CASSYSPSNNQPQHF.

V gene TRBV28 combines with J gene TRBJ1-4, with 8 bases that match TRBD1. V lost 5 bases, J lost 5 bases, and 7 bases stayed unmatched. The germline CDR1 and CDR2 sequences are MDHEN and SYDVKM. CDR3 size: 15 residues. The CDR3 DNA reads TGTGCCAGCAGTCGACAGGGGAGTCAAAATGAAAAACTGTTTTTT. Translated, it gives CASSRQGSQNEKLFF.

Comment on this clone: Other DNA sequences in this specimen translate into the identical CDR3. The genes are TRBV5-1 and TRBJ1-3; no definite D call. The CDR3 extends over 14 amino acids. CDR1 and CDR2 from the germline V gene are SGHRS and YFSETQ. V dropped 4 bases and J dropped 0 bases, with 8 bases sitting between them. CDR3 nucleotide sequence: TGCGCCAGCAGCCTGGGCAACTCTGGAAACACCATATATTTT. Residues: CASSLGNSGNTIYF.

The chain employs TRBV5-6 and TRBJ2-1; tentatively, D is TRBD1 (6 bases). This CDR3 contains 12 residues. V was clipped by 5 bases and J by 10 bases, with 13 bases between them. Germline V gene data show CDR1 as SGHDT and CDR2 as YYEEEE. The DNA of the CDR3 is TGTGCCAGCAGTCCACCTACAGGGGAGCAGTTCTTC. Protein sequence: CASSPPTGEQFF.

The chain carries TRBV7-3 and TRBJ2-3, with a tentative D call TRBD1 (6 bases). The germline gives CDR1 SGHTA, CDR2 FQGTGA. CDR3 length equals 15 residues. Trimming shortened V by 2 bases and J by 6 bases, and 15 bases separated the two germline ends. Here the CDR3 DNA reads TGTGCCAGCAGCTTAGGGGGCAGACTCGCCGATACGCAGTATTTT. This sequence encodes CASSLGGRLADTQYF.

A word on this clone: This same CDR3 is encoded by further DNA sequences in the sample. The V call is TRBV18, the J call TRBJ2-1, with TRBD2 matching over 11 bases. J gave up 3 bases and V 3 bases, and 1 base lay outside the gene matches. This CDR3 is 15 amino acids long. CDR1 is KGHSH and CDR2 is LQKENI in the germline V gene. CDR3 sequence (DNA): TGTGCCAGCTCACCTACTAGCGGGAGCTACAATGAGCAGTTCTTC. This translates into CASSPTSGSYNEQFF.

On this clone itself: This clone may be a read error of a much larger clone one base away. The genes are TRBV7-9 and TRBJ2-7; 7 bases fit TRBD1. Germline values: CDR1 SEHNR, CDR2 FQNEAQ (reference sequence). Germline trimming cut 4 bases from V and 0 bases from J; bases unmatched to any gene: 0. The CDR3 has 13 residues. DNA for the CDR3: TGTGCCAGCAGCTGGGACAGCTCCTACGAGCAGTACTTC. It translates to CASSWDSSYEQYF.